The 20 T cell receptor beta chains below were found in one sample sequenced in a study of T cell responses to AZD1222 COVID-19 vaccine. TCRdb's table, derived via immunoSEQ multiplex PCR, lists solely in-frame clones and lacks some. The table records 100,000 or so clones, 88% of them present only once. This sample comprised peripheral blood, obtained on day 0 of AZD1222 vaccination. The origin of the receptors is an adult in good health.

The chain uses TRBV6-5 and TRBJ1-1; the match to TRBD1 covers 8 bases. This CDR3 region has 13 residues. Germline V gene data show CDR1 as MNHEY and CDR2 as SVGAGI. V was pared by 0 bases and J by 12 bases, with 6 bases of the junction left unmatched. The CDR3 region is CASSYSQGAKTFF. CDR3 nucleotides: TGTGCCAGCAGTTACTCGCAGGGGGCGAAAACTTTCTTT.

This chain joins TRBV15 and TRBJ2-5, with 11 bases identical to TRBD1. V gave up 3 bases and J gave up 5 bases; unmatched junction bases: 8. The CDR3 spans 16 residues. Germline V lookup: CDR1 LNHNV, CDR2 YYDKDF (reference sequence). Written as DNA, the CDR3 is TGTGCCACCAGCAGCCCCGGACAGGGGGCGGTCGAGACCCAGTACTTC. Encoded protein: CATSSPGQGAVETQYF.

The V gene is TRBV9, the J gene TRBJ2-6, with unresolved D. Germline CDR1 and CDR2: SGDLS and YYNGEE. The CDR3 totals 14 residues. Trimming stripped 0 bases from V and 2 bases from J, with 3 bases between. The CDR3 is CASSVGPGANVLTF. The CDR3 nucleotides are TGTGCCAGCAGCGTAGGTCCTGGGGCCAACGTCCTGACTTTC.

This sequence joins TRBV18 and TRBJ1-1, with D perhaps TRBD1 (6 bases). Germline V gene data show CDR1 as KGHSH and CDR2 as LQKENI. V lost 1 base and J lost 0, with 12 bases in between. This CDR3 contains 16 residues. As DNA, the CDR3 is TGTGCCAGCTCACCACTACAGGGAGGAATGAACACTGAAGCTTTCTTT. Amino acid sequence: CASSPLQGGMNTEAFF.

The chain uses TRBV18 and TRBJ2-1, with TRBD1 matching over 8 bases. CDR3 length: 19 amino acids. V was clipped by 3 bases and J by 7 bases; unmatched bases: 20. The germline V gene has CDR1 KGHSH and CDR2 LQKENI. The CDR3 coding sequence is TGTGCCAGCTCACCGCTCCGGGACAGGTGGATTACAGTCGGGAATGAGCAGTTCTTC. Its protein is CASSPLRDRWITVGNEQFF.

The rearrangement joins TRBV5-6 to TRBJ2-5, with a possible D match to TRBD1 (5 bases). V shed 0 bases and J shed 5 bases, with 8 bases lying between them. The CDR3 totals 13 residues. CDR1 and CDR2 from the germline V gene are SGHDT and YYEEEE. In nucleotides, the CDR3 is TGTGCCAGCAGCTTGGAAGGGGTGGAGACCCAGTACTTC. It is translated as CASSLEGVETQYF.

The V call is TRBV28, the J call TRBJ1-5, with TRBD1 matching over 8 bases. The length of the CDR3 is 14 residues. Germline V gene lookup returns CDR1 MDHEN and CDR2 SYDVKM. Trimming cost V 5 bases and J 5 bases; bases outside gene matches: 5. CDR3 sequence (DNA): TGTGCCAGCAGTCACCGGACAGGGTATCAGCCCCAGCATTTT. Amino acid sequence: CASSHRTGYQPQHF.

CDR3 bases: TGTGCCAGCAGTTTATATCCACCGGGAGAAAAACTGTTTTTT. As protein: CASSLYPPGEKLFF. The chain has TRBV28 and TRBJ1-4; no clear D gene. From germline, CDR1 is MDHEN and CDR2 SYDVKM. The CDR3 spans 14 residues. The V and J ends lost 1 base and 8 bases respectively, with 11 bases between them. The complete variable domain, with remaining parts taken from reference TRBV28 and TRBJ1-4, reads DVKVTQSSRYLVKRTGEKVFLECVQDMDHENMFWYRQDPGLGLRLIYFSYDVKMKEKGDIPEGYSVSREKKERFSLILESASTNQTSMYLCASSLYPPGEKLFFGSGTQLSVL.

J is TRBJ2-7 and V is TRBV6-2 or TRBV6-3; D gene ambiguous. This CDR3 is 13 amino acids long. Germline V gives CDR1 MNHEY, CDR2 SVGEGT. Trimming cost V 3 bases and J 7 bases, with 13 bases left between them. The CDR3 region has the DNA TGTGCCAGCAGTTATGGTAGTGACTCGGAGCAGTACTTC. This sequence encodes CASSYGSDSEQYF.

The V call is TRBV9, the J call TRBJ2-7, with D perhaps TRBD2 (5 bases). Trimming cost V 1 base and J 0 bases, with 11 bases left between them. Per the germline V gene, CDR1 is SGDLS and CDR2 is YYNGEE. This CDR3 has 15 residues. CDR3 sequence: CASSVQAESSYEQYF. Here the CDR3 DNA reads TGTGCCAGCAGCGTACAAGCGGAAAGCTCCTACGAGCAGTACTTC.

This clone has only one observation. The sample carries other DNA sequences with the same CDR3. The J gene is TRBJ2-1, the V gene TRBV12-3 or TRBV12-4; D not certain. The CDR3 is 13 residues long. With 2 bases removed from V and 7 bases from J, the gap between germline ends came to 9 bases. Here the CDR3 DNA reads TGTGCCAGCAGTTTAAATCGGTGGAATGAGCAGTTCTTC. Amino acids: CASSLNRWNEQFF.

This clone has more than one count but fewer than ten. This rearrangement joins TRBV7-6 to TRBJ2-7; unclear D gene. Germline V gene sequence: CDR1 SGHVS, CDR2 FNYEAQ. The CDR3 is 15 amino acids. Trimming took off 1 base at V and 5 bases at J, with 15 bases between the two ends. CDR3 region: CASSLGVYSQDEQYF. CDR3 DNA: TGTGCCAGCAGCTTAGGTGTTTACAGTCAGGACGAGCAGTACTTC.

The chain uses TRBV18 and TRBJ1-1; D is undetermined. Looked up from germline, CDR1 is KGHSH and CDR2 is LQKENI. The CDR3 runs to 13 residues. The ends were cut back, 6 bases at V and 6 bases at J, with 14 bases in the middle. CDR3 sequence (DNA): TGTGCCAGCTCCCAAACTCGTGGGGCTGAAGCTTTCTTT. Translated, it gives CASSQTRGAEAFF.

This chain connects TRBV4-1 to TRBJ2-7; D is ambiguous. CDR3 length: 16 amino acids. Germline-derived CDR1 and CDR2 are MGHRA and YSYEKL. Trimming took off 0 bases at V and 1 base at J, with 13 bases between the two ends. CDR3 DNA: TGCGCCAGCAGCCAAGATGCTTCGCTAGTATCCTACGAGCAGTACTTC. This encodes CASSQDASLVSYEQYF.

This clone appeared once. V is TRBV7-9 and J is TRBJ2-1, with 7 bases that match TRBD1. The germline V gene has CDR1 SEHNR and CDR2 FQNEAQ (reference sequence). The CDR3 sequence is 14 residues long. V lost 5 bases and J lost 0; bases outside the gene matches: 1. In DNA form, the CDR3 reads TGTGCCAGCAGCCCAGGGGGCTCCTACAATGAGCAGTTCTTC. This sequence encodes CASSPGGSYNEQFF.

V gene TRBV2 combines with J gene TRBJ1-1, with a tentative D call TRBD1 (6 bases). V lost 7 bases and J lost 0, with 12 bases in between. CDR3 length: 14 residues. From germline, CDR1 is SNHLY and CDR2 FYNNEI. CDR3 protein: CASTPEGVNTEAFF. Written as DNA, the CDR3 is TGTGCCAGCACCCCGGAGGGGGTGAACACTGAAGCTTTCTTT. Full variable domain (rest looked up from reference TRBV2 and TRBJ1-1): EPEVTQTPSHQVTQMGQEVILRCVPISNHLYFYWYRQILGQKVEFLVSFYNNEISEKSEIFDDQFSVERPDGSNFTLKIRSTKLEDSAMYFCASTPEGVNTEAFFGQGTRLTVV.

V is TRBV18 and J is TRBJ2-2, with TRBD1 matching 10 bases. Germline lookup yields CDR1 KGHSH and CDR2 LQKENI. This CDR3 has 17 residues. V trimming: 3 bases; J trimming: 7 bases; junction bases outside the gene matches: 11. The CDR3 DNA reads TGTGCCAGCTCACCTAATAGACAGGGGGCGAAGGTCGGGGAGCTGTTTTTT. This encodes CASSPNRQGAKVGELFF.

This chain uses TRBV28 with TRBJ1-5; 7 bases align to TRBD1. This CDR3 contains 14 residues. Germline trimming cut 6 bases from V and 2 bases from J; bases unmatched to any gene: 4. Germline V gives CDR1 MDHEN, CDR2 SYDVKM. The CDR3 loop reads CASSTGTGNQPQHF. The CDR3 coding sequence is TGTGCCAGCAGCACAGGGACAGGCAATCAGCCCCAGCATTTT.

The genes are TRBV7-9 and TRBJ1-4; TRBD1 is a possible D gene (6 bases). Germline lookup yields CDR1 SEHNR and CDR2 FQNEAQ (reference sequence). Between the trimmed V and J ends, which lost 3 bases and 7 bases, there was a span of 18 bases. The CDR3 is 16 residues long. As DNA, the CDR3 is TGTGCCAGCAGCTTGTCTGGTGGGGGCGTAGGTGAAAAACTGTTTTTT. Its protein is CASSLSGGGVGEKLFF.

The V gene is TRBV11-2, the J gene TRBJ2-2, with 8 bases fitting TRBD1. The V and J ends lost 10 bases and 9 bases, in that order; junction bases with no gene match: 4. The CDR3 is made up of 11 amino acids. Germline V gene sequence: CDR1 SGHAT, CDR2 FQNNGV. The CDR3 DNA follows: TGTGCCACACAGGGGGTCCGGGAGCTGTTTTTT. Translated, it gives CATQGVRELFF.